This T cell receptor (beta chain) was sequenced for a study of blood T cell repertoires in COVID-19. Background on the study: From the United States, Italy and Spain came samples of acute and convalescent COVID-19. From T cells, B-cell-depleted T cells, or PBMCs came the material, which was cDNA or gDNA.

Method: immunoSEQ multiplex PCR; TCRdb's copy keeps in-frame clones and lacks some. Among 350,000 to 400,000 clones, 80% to 90% were seen once, and the ten largest hold just over 7%. The V and J ends lost 1 base and 0 bases, in that order; junction bases with no gene match: 5. CDR3 size: 15 residues. CDR1 GTSNPN and CDR2 SVGIG come from the germline V gene (reference sequence). This chain joins TRBV30 and TRBJ1-2; 7 nucleotides align to TRBD1. Sequenced input: peripheral blood. The receptor comes from a woman aged 55 to 70 with COVID-19, enrolled during active disease. The DNA for the CDR3 is TGTGCCTGGAGTGCAGGGACAGAGCCTAACTATGGCTACACCTTC. This gives the protein CAWSAGTEPNYGYTF.